One and the same sample provided the 25 T cell receptor beta chains below, sequenced in a study of Ad26.COV2.S vaccination and SARS-CoV-2 variants. TCRdb's copy holds only in-frame clones and misses some; the assay was immunoSEQ multiplex PCR. The table lists around 140,000 clones, 86% of them singletons, with approximately 5% in the top ten. The input for sequencing was peripheral blood, taken after recovery from COVID-19. The origin of the receptors is a human donor who had recovered from COVID-19.

The genes are TRBV5-5 and TRBJ2-5, with D uncertain. V was trimmed by 0 bases and J by 4 bases, leaving 16 bases between them. This CDR3 has 16 amino acids. Germline CDR1 SGHKS, CDR2 YYEKEE (reference sequence). This CDR3 is CASSLAVAFDGETQYF. CDR3 nucleotide sequence: TGTGCCAGCAGCTTGGCGGTGGCCTTTGACGGAGAGACCCAGTACTTC.

The chain links TRBV3-1 (or the pseudogene TRBV3-2) to TRBJ1-2; the D is unclear. Trimming stripped 2 bases from V and 4 bases from J, with 20 bases between. The germline gives CDR1 LGHDT, CDR2 YNNKEL (reference sequence). The CDR3 covers 17 residues. This chain's CDR3 is CASSQSERQLASYGYTF. DNA for the CDR3: TGTGCCAGCAGCCAATCGGAGCGGCAGCTGGCGTCCTATGGCTACACCTTC.

The chain is built from TRBV7-9 and TRBJ1-6, with 7 bases identical to TRBD1. This CDR3 spans 14 amino acids. V shed 4 bases, J shed 8 bases, and the junction held 5 bases outside the gene matches. Germline V gene lookup returns CDR1 SEHNR and CDR2 FQNEAQ (reference sequence). CDR3 nucleotides: TGTGCCAGCAGCTCGGGACAGACAGATTCACCCCTCCACTTT. Residues: CASSSGQTDSPLHF.

Comment on this clone: A read error may produce the germline difference seen at one junction end. The chain carries TRBV19 and TRBJ2-1, with D tentatively TRBD2 (6 bases). This CDR3 spans 16 amino acids. The germline gives CDR1 LNHDA, CDR2 SQIVND (reference sequence). CDR3 DNA sequence: TGTGCCAGTCGTATAATCGGGGGAACCTCCTACAATGAGCAGTTCTTC. The encoded protein is CASRIIGGTSYNEQFF.

This chain uses TRBV18 with TRBJ1-6; 9 nucleotides match TRBD1. With 1 base clipped from V and 4 bases from J, the junction kept 2 bases outside the gene matches. This CDR3 region has 16 residues. The germline gives CDR1 KGHSH, CDR2 LQKENI. Written as DNA, the CDR3 is TGTGCCAGCTCACCACAGGGGACAGGGTATAATTCACCCCTCCACTTT. Its protein product is CASSPQGTGYNSPLHF.

The CDR3 DNA reads as TGTGCCAGCAGTTTATTGACAGGGAGCAATCAGCCCCAGCATTTT. Protein sequence: CASSLLTGSNQPQHF. This chain links TRBV28 with TRBJ1-5, with 7 bases lining up with TRBD1. The ends lost 1 base at V and 1 base at J; junction bases unmatched: 1. The CDR3 consists of 15 residues. CDR1 and CDR2 from the germline V gene are MDHEN and SYDVKM.

This rearrangement joins TRBV28 to TRBJ1-5; D unresolved. V was cut by 3 bases and J by 3 bases, with 3 bases left in between. Germline V CDR1 and CDR2: MDHEN, SYDVKM. The CDR3 is 12 amino acids. CDR3: CASSLDNQPQHF. The DNA of the CDR3 is TGTGCCAGCAGTTTGGACAATCAGCCCCAGCATTTT.

The rearrangement uses TRBV6-1 and TRBJ1-6; perhaps TRBD1 as D (6 bases). Germline V gives CDR1 MNHNS, CDR2 SASEGT. The CDR3 has 16 amino acids. The V end lost 4 bases, the J end lost 3 bases, and 13 bases lay between the germline ends. CDR3 DNA: TGTGCCAGCAGTGGAATACGGGACAACTATAATTCACCCCTCCACTTT. Its translation is CASSGIRDNYNSPLHF.

V usage is TRBV28 and J usage is TRBJ1-2; 11 bases map to TRBD1. V shed 5 bases and J 2 bases; nucleotides not matched to a gene: 4. The CDR3 spans 15 residues. The germline gives CDR1 MDHEN, CDR2 SYDVKM. The CDR3 reads CASSRGQGGNYGYTF. The CDR3 DNA reads as TGTGCCAGCAGTCGGGGACAGGGGGGGAACTATGGCTACACCTTC.

The chain is built from TRBV27 and TRBJ2-1, with a possible D match to TRBD1 (6 bases). This CDR3 contains 14 residues. Trimming pared 4 bases from V and 8 bases from J, leaving 15 bases between. Germline CDR1 MNHEY, CDR2 SMNVEV (reference sequence). CDR3 sequence: CASSSAGAGDEQFF. The CDR3 coding sequence is TGTGCCAGCAGTTCGGCAGGGGCAGGCGATGAGCAGTTCTTC.

The J gene is TRBJ1-2, the V gene TRBV2, with 7 bases fitting TRBD1. Losses at the gene ends were 1 base for V and 8 bases for J; bases not matched to a gene: 13. This CDR3 has 16 amino acids. Germline loops: CDR1 SNHLY, CDR2 FYNNEI. CDR3 amino acids: CASSEDKTGWKDGYTF. As DNA, the CDR3 is TGTGCCAGCAGTGAAGATAAGACAGGGTGGAAGGACGGCTACACCTTC. Full variable domain (outside the CDR3, taken from reference TRBV2 and TRBJ1-2): EPEVTQTPSHQVTQMGQEVILRCVPISNHLYFYWYRQILGQKVEFLVSFYNNEISEKSEIFDDQFSVERPDGSNFTLKIRSTKLEDSAMYFCASSEDKTGWKDGYTFGSGTRLTVV.

CDR3 region: CASGLREVEMNTEAFF. The CDR3 region has the DNA TGTGCCAGCGGACTCAGGGAGGTGGAGATGAACACTGAAGCTTTCTTT. The chain combines TRBV11-2 with TRBJ1-1; maybe TRBD1 (5 bases). Per germline, CDR1 SGHAT and CDR2 FQNNGV. The CDR3 totals 16 residues. Between the trimmed V and J ends, which lost 8 bases and 0 bases, there was a span of 19 bases.

The gene calls are TRBV6-2 or TRBV6-3 and TRBJ1-2; D is undetermined. CDR1 and CDR2 from the germline V gene are MNHEY and SVGEGT. V lost 2 bases to trimming and J lost 0 bases, with 7 bases between them. The length of the CDR3 is 14 residues. The CDR3 nucleotides are TGTGCCAGCAGTTACGACGGAACTAACTATGGCTACACCTTC. Translation: CASSYDGTNYGYTF.

The chain joins TRBV12-3 or TRBV12-4 to TRBJ1-2, with 9 nucleotides matching TRBD1. The CDR3 has 13 amino acids. V gave up 5 bases and J gave up 7 bases; unmatched junction bases: 5. The CDR3 nucleotides read TGTGCCAGCAGTGTGGGACAGGGAGGTGGCTACACCTTC. Translating gives CASSVGQGGGYTF.

J is TRBJ2-7 and V is TRBV4-3, with D unclear. Germline V lookup: CDR1 LGHNA, CDR2 YSLEER. V lost 1 base to trimming and J lost 4 bases, with 14 bases between them. This CDR3 comprises 15 residues. This chain's CDR3 is CASSQGDSPFYEQYF. CDR3 DNA: TGCGCCAGCAGCCAAGGGGATTCACCGTTTTACGAGCAGTACTTC.

This clone was picked up a small number of times. The chain links TRBV5-8 to TRBJ2-2, with no clear D. This CDR3 is 13 amino acids long. Germline V gene data show CDR1 as SGHTS and CDR2 as YDEGEE. The V end was cut by 2 bases, the J end by 5 bases, with 7 bases between. DNA for the CDR3: TGTGCCAGCAGCTTTCTAAGTACCGGGGAGCTGTTTTTT. Amino acids: CASSFLSTGELFF.

V and J are TRBV5-5 and TRBJ1-6; the match to TRBD1 covers 7 bases. Per germline, CDR1 SGHKS and CDR2 YYEKEE (reference sequence). CDR3 length: 15 amino acids. The junction had 3 bases not matched to a gene; V was cut back by 0 bases and J by 6 bases. The CDR3 DNA follows: TGTGCCAGCAGCTTGGGGGGGACAGTTAATTCACCCCTCCACTTT. Amino acids: CASSLGGTVNSPLHF.

This clone has just a few counts. The rearrangement uses TRBV9 and TRBJ2-3, with D possibly called TRBD1 or TRBD2 (5 bases each). CDR1 is SGDLS and CDR2 is YYNGEE in the germline V gene. V lost 4 bases and J lost 6, with 21 bases in between. The CDR3 is made up of 16 amino acids. CDR3: CASSKTIGDEGDTQYF. The CDR3 region has the DNA TGTGCCAGCAGCAAAACAATCGGAGACGAGGGGGATACGCAGTATTTT.

This clone was seen once. CDR3 sequence: CASRVSPSGGYEQYF. In DNA form, the CDR3 reads TGCGCCAGTCGGGTTTCGCCTAGCGGGGGGTACGAGCAGTACTTC. The V and J genes are TRBV5-1 and TRBJ2-7; TRBD2 matches at 11 bases. CDR3 length: 15 residues. Germline-derived CDR1 and CDR2 are SGHRS and YFSETQ. Unmatched junction bases numbered 11, after V lost 8 bases and J lost 4 bases.

The chain links TRBV2 to TRBJ2-1; D gene unclear. Trimming removed 4 bases at V and 0 bases at J, with 7 bases between. The CDR3 contains 14 residues. Germline lookup yields CDR1 SNHLY and CDR2 FYNNEI. CDR3 DNA sequence: TGTGCCAGCAGTGGACTCAGCTCCTACAATGAGCAGTTCTTC. Its protein product is CASSGLSSYNEQFF.

The V gene is TRBV7-2, the J gene TRBJ1-2, with 7 bases that match TRBD1. The CDR3 is 15 amino acids. J was trimmed by 5 bases and V by 2 bases; bases with no gene match: 8. Germline V lookup: CDR1 SGHTA, CDR2 FQGNSA. CDR3 loop: CASSLKGQKKYGYTF. The DNA of the CDR3 is TGTGCCAGCAGCTTAAAGGGACAGAAGAAGTATGGCTACACCTTC. The complete variable domain, with remaining parts taken from reference TRBV7-2 and TRBJ1-2, reads GAGVSQSPSNKVTEKGKDVELRCDPISGHTALYWYRQSLGQGLEFLIYFQGNSAPDKSGLPSDRFSAERTGGSVSTLTIQRTQQEDSAVYLCASSLKGQKKYGYTFGSGTRLTVV.

The rearrangement links TRBV3-1 (or the pseudogene TRBV3-2) to TRBJ2-7; D is undetermined. The germline gives CDR1 LGHDT, CDR2 YNNKEL (reference sequence). The CDR3 extends over 12 amino acids. V lost 8 bases, J lost 3 bases, and 11 bases lay in between. The CDR3 DNA reads as TGTGCCAGCGGGCCTACCGGCTACGAGCAGTACTTC. Protein product: CASGPTGYEQYF.

This chain connects TRBV2 to TRBJ1-2, with D maybe TRBD1 (5 bases). The CDR3 sequence is 12 residues long. Germline-derived CDR1 and CDR2 are SNHLY and FYNNEI. V was clipped by 8 bases and J by 8 bases, with 15 bases between them. The CDR3 is CASRELGDGYTF. The CDR3 DNA follows: TGTGCCAGCCGGGAGCTCGGGGACGGCTACACCTTC. Using reference TRBV2 and TRBJ1-2 for the parts outside the CDR3, the full variable domain is EPEVTQTPSHQVTQMGQEVILRCVPISNHLYFYWYRQILGQKVEFLVSFYNNEISEKSEIFDDQFSVERPDGSNFTLKIRSTKLEDSAMYFCASRELGDGYTFGSGTRLTVV.

The chain employs TRBV28 and TRBJ1-1; 7 nucleotides agree with TRBD1. Germline assignment: CDR1 MDHEN and CDR2 SYDVKM. With 5 bases clipped from V and 1 base from J, the junction kept 4 bases outside the gene matches. This CDR3 spans 14 amino acids. CDR3 sequence reads: CASSTGQANTEAFF. The CDR3 nucleotides read TGTGCCAGCAGTACCGGACAGGCGAACACTGAAGCTTTCTTT.

V and J are TRBV6-6 and TRBJ2-5; tentatively, D is TRBD2 (5 bases). Germline CDR1 and CDR2: MNHNY and SVGAGI (reference sequence). The ends were cut back, 7 bases at V and 0 bases at J, with 12 bases in the middle. This CDR3 has 14 amino acids. CDR3 loop: CASTVGEYQETQYF. Here the CDR3 DNA reads TGTGCCAGCACCGTCGGGGAGTACCAAGAGACCCAGTACTTC.